A selection of T cell receptor beta chains follows, all from one sample in a study of blood T cell repertoires in COVID-19. The repertoire was sequenced with immunoSEQ multiplex PCR; TCRdb's copy has only in-frame clones and lacks some. The sample includes 200,000 or so clones, roughly 88% of them seen just once. Sequencing used PBMCs or T cells enriched from blood (not recorded which). These receptors originate from a woman in her thirties or forties with acute COVID-19. The conserved cysteine and the conserved F or W are not part of the CDR3 here. The order of the fields is D gene, J gene, V gene, CDR3 protein. A D gene is named only where the DNA matches it firmly.

TRBD2 TRBJ2-3 TRBV5-1 ASSLGTSGGSYTDTQY
TRBD1 TRBJ1-1 TRBV18 ASSPPGQGAGEAF
- TRBJ1-2 TRBV9 ASSVLSGYGYT
TRBD1 TRBJ2-3 TRBV11-2 ASSLGGQGSDTQY
- TRBJ1-3 TRBV20-1 SASRQGNGNTIY
- TRBJ1-2 TRBV7-2 ASSYERTVMRYT
- TRBJ1-1 TRBV5-4 ASSLVTGVTEAF
- TRBJ1-1 TRBV7-9 ASSSNRKGNTEAF
TRBD1 TRBJ1-2 TRBV11-2 ASSSLGRGIGYT
TRBD1 TRBJ1-1 TRBV19 ASIQDRGRITEAF
- TRBJ1-2 TRBV6-5 ASSYLAGAGGYT
- TRBJ1-5 TRBV28 ASSLLFVSNQPQH
- TRBJ1-4 TRBV7-9 ASSGGRFDSEKLF
- TRBJ2-5 TRBV27 ASSLTGKETQY
- TRBJ2-1 TRBV30 AWSVRNEQF
TRBD2 TRBJ2-3 TRBV7-9 ASSLKVYAGGPLTDTQY
- TRBJ1-1 TRBV18 ASSPPGNQMNTEAF
- TRBJ1-4 TRBV14 ASSPVGEEEKLF
TRBD1 TRBJ1-2 TRBV3-1/TRBV3-2 ASSLDRGGYT
TRBD1 TRBJ2-2 TRBV7-8 ASSLEGAQVSGELF
TRBD1 TRBJ1-4 TRBV19 ASSANRGPDKLF
TRBD1 TRBJ1-2 TRBV7-2 ASSTGQGAHGYT
- TRBJ1-4 TRBV7-2 ASSTTGGTTNEKLF
- TRBJ1-5 TRBV2 ASSEGQINSNQPQH
- TRBJ1-1 TRBV7-9 ASSPATPGRKAF
TRBD2 TRBJ2-5 TRBV5-1 ASSLRSLGGETQY
- TRBJ1-1 TRBV19 ASSPSTGSWEAF
TRBD1 TRBJ1-1 TRBV19 ASRDRAYEAF
TRBD2 TRBJ2-1 TRBV7-3 ASSATSGGANEQF
TRBD1 TRBJ1-1 TRBV9 ASSSQGDRAF
- TRBJ2-3 TRBV5-1 ASSQEDSGTDTQY
- TRBJ1-6 TRBV2 ASKNRINSPLH
- TRBJ2-2 TRBV6-5 ASSYSRNNGELF
- TRBJ2-1 TRBV29-1 SVGSPIVHEQF
TRBD1 TRBJ1-5 TRBV5-8 ASRLGPDRTNQPQH